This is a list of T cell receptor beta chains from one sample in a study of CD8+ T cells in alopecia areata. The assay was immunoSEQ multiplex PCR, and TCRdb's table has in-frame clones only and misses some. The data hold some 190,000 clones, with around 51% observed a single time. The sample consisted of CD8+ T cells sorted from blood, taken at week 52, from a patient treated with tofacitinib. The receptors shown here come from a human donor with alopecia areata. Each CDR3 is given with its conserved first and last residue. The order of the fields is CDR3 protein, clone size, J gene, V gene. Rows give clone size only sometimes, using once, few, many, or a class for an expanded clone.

CDR3: CSAKGESEAFF
size: -
J: TRBJ1-1
V: TRBV20-1

CDR3: CASSQAGLANYGYTF
size: -
J: TRBJ1-2
V: TRBV4-3

CDR3: CSVEGEMNTEAFF
size: -
J: TRBJ1-1
V: TRBV29-1

CDR3: CASSQDLGDPYGYTF
size: -
J: TRBJ1-2
V: TRBV14

CDR3: CASSLVQGLYEQYF
size: -
J: TRBJ2-7
V: TRBV4-2

CDR3: CASSQGSTGELFF
size: -
J: TRBJ2-2
V: TRBV19

CDR3: CASSRGRLAGPETQYF
size: few
J: TRBJ2-5
V: TRBV7-8

CDR3: CASSRWADLSGANVLTF
size: -
J: TRBJ2-6
V: TRBV11-2

CDR3: CAWTLGIGYTF
size: few
J: TRBJ1-2
V: TRBV30

CDR3: CASAAWTHQPQHF
size: -
J: TRBJ1-5
V: TRBV27

CDR3: CASSQDWADLSPLHF
size: once
J: TRBJ1-6
V: TRBV4-1

CDR3: CASSEDVADTQYF
size: -
J: TRBJ2-3
V: TRBV25-1

CDR3: CAWAGTAAYEQYF
size: once
J: TRBJ2-7
V: TRBV30

CDR3: CATSRGGPYEQYF
size: -
J: TRBJ2-7
V: TRBV5-4

CDR3: CATSRYRDLIRDF
size: -
J: TRBJ2-7
V: TRBV15

CDR3: CSVEEIGRGAYEQYF
size: -
J: TRBJ2-7
V: TRBV29-1

CDR3: CASSAGDRGLNGYTF
size: once
J: TRBJ1-2
V: TRBV9

CDR3: CASSDYGGQFEEQFF
size: -
J: TRBJ2-1
V: TRBV25-1

CDR3: CASSSRDRGYEQYF
size: few
J: TRBJ2-7
V: TRBV5-6

CDR3: CASSLGGDIETQYF
size: -
J: TRBJ2-5
V: TRBV9

CDR3: CASSAGGRNSPLHF
size: -
J: TRBJ1-6
V: TRBV27

CDR3: CASSQERGGHGAGELFF
size: once
J: TRBJ2-2
V: TRBV4-3

CDR3: CASRSGSNSPLHF
size: -
J: TRBJ1-6
V: TRBV27

CDR3: CASSQSLGGGNQPQHF
size: -
J: TRBJ1-5
V: TRBV23-1

CDR3: CSVEQGTEAFF
size: -
J: TRBJ1-1
V: TRBV29-1

CDR3: CASSLLPGMNTEAFF
size: -
J: TRBJ1-1
V: TRBV5-1